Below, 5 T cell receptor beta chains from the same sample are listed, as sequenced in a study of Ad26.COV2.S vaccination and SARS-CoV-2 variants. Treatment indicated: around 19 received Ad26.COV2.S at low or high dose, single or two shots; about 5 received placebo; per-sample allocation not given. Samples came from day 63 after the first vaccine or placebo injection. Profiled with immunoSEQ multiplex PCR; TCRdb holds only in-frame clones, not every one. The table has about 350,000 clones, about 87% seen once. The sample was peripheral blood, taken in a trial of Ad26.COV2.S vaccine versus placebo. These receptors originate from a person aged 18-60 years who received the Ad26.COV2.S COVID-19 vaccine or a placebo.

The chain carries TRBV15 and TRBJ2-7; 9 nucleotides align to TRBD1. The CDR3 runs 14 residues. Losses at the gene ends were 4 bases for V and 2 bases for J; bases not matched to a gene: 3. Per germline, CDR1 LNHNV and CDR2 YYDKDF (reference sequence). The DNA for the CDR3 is TGTGCCACCAGCACGGACAGGGGAACCTACGAGCAGTACTTC. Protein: CATSTDRGTYEQYF. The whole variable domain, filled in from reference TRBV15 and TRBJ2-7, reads DAMVIQNPRYQVTQFGKPVTLSCSQTLNHNVMYWYQQKSSQAPKLLFHYYDKDFNNEADTPDNFQSRRPNTSFCFLDIRSPGLGDTAMYLCATSTDRGTYEQYFGPGTRLTVT.

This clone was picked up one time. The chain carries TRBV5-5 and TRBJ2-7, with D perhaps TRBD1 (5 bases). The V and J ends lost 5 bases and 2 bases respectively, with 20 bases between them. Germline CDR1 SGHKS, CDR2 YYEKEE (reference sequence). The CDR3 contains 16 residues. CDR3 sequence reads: CASRPPTAIVTYEQYF. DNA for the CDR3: TGTGCCAGCAGGCCCCCGACAGCTATTGTAACCTACGAGCAGTACTTC. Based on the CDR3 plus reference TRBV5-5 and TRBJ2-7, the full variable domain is DAGVTQSPTHLIKTRGQQVTLRCSPISGHKSVSWYQQVLGQGPQFIFQYYEKEERGRGNFPDRFSARQFPNYSSELNVNALLLGDSALYLCASRPPTAIVTYEQYFGPGTRLTVT.

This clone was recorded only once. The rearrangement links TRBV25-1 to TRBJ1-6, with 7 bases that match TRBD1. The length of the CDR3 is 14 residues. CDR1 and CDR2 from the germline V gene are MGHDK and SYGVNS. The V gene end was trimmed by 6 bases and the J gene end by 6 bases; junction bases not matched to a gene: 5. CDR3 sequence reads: CASRRGQTNSPLHF. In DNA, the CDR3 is TGTGCCAGCAGACGGGGACAGACTAATTCACCCCTCCACTTT.

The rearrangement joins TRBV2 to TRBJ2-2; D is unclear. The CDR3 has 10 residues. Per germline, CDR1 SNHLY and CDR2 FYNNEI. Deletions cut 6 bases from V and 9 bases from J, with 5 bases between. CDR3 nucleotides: TGTGCCAGCAGGACCCGGGAGCTGTTTTTT. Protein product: CASRTRELFF.

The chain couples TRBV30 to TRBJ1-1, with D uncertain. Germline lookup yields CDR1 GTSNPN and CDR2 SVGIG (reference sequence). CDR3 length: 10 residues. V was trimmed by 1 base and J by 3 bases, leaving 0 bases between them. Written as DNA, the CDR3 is TGTGCCTGGAGTGACACTGAAGCTTTCTTT. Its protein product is CAWSDTEAFF.